The 8 T cell receptor beta chains in this list originate from one sample, sequenced in a study of blood T cell repertoires in COVID-19. Clones were sequenced by immunoSEQ multiplex PCR, and TCRdb holds only the in-frame ones, with some missing. The data contain 250,000 to 300,000 clones, roughly nine tenths of them singletons. The sequenced sample consisted of peripheral blood. The source is a woman between 35 and 50 years old who had recovered from COVID-19.

The J gene is TRBJ1-1, the V gene TRBV28; 7 nucleotides agree with TRBD1. Per germline, CDR1 MDHEN and CDR2 SYDVKM. The junction had 3 bases not matched to a gene; V was cut back by 4 bases and J by 4 bases. The CDR3 runs to 13 residues. The CDR3 spells CASSSAGGTEAFF. The CDR3 DNA follows: TGTGCCAGCAGTTCGGCAGGGGGCACTGAAGCTTTCTTT. The variable domain in full, with the rest retrieved from reference TRBV28 and TRBJ1-1, is DVKVTQSSRYLVKRTGEKVFLECVQDMDHENMFWYRQDPGLGLRLIYFSYDVKMKEKGDIPEGYSVSREKKERFSLILESASTNQTSMYLCASSSAGGTEAFFGQGTRLTVV.

This clone appeared once. The chain employs TRBV7-2 and TRBJ2-6; D gene ambiguous. From germline, CDR1 is SGHTA and CDR2 FQGNSA. The CDR3 covers 19 residues. V lost 0 bases to trimming and J lost 3 bases, with 18 bases between them. As DNA, the CDR3 is TGTGCCAGCAGCTTAGCGCGGAGACTTTCCGCCGGTGGGGCCAACGTCCTGACTTTC. Translation gives CASSLARRLSAGGANVLTF.

The genes are TRBV5-4 and TRBJ2-1, with 8 positions matching TRBD2. The length of the CDR3 is 15 residues. V was pared by 3 bases and J by 4 bases, with 6 bases of the junction left unmatched. The germline V gene encodes CDR1 SGHNT and CDR2 YYREEE (reference sequence). This CDR3 reads CASSYSGNPYNEQFF. As DNA, the CDR3 is TGTGCCAGCAGCTATAGCGGGAACCCTTACAATGAGCAGTTCTTC.

This chain joins TRBV4-1 and TRBJ2-5; tentative D call: TRBD2 (7 bases). This CDR3 region has 19 residues. Germline V gene data show CDR1 as MGHRA and CDR2 as YSYEKL. Trimming removed 5 bases from V and 2 bases from J, with 27 bases in between. As DNA, the CDR3 is TGCGCCAGCAGCAAACATACTACCGTTAGGGGGGGTGTACAAGAGACCCAGTACTTC. Its protein product is CASSKHTTVRGGVQETQYF.

The chain links TRBV10-2 to TRBJ2-3, with 9 bases that match TRBD2. Germline V CDR1 and CDR2: WSHSY, SAAADI. Losses at the gene ends were 4 bases for V and 5 bases for J; bases not matched to a gene: 4. This CDR3 is 14 amino acids long. The CDR3 nucleotides are TGCGCCAGCAGTGTAGCGGGAGACGTAGATACGCAGTATTTT. Its protein is CASSVAGDVDTQYF.

The chain carries TRBV5-1 and TRBJ1-1, with D maybe TRBD1 (5 bases). The germline gives CDR1 SGHRS, CDR2 YFSETQ. CDR3 length: 13 residues. Deletions cut 0 bases from V and 4 bases from J, with 7 bases between. CDR3 sequence reads: CASSLGTFTEAFF. CDR3 coding DNA: TGCGCCAGCAGCTTGGGGACATTCACTGAAGCTTTCTTT.

V gene TRBV27 combines with J gene TRBJ1-2, with D perhaps matching TRBD1 (6 bases). Germline-derived CDR1 and CDR2 are MNHEY and SMNVEV (reference sequence). This CDR3 has 14 residues. Trimming shortened V by 5 bases and J by 6 bases, and 16 bases separated the two germline ends. CDR3 residues: CASSLLGGTDGYTF. For the CDR3, the DNA is TGTGCCAGCAGTCTCCTAGGGGGAACCGATGGCTACACCTTC.

The gene calls are TRBV20-1 and TRBJ1-1, with 8 bases aligning to TRBD1. With 6 bases clipped from V and 7 bases from J, the junction kept 4 bases outside the gene matches. Germline assignment: CDR1 DFQATT and CDR2 SNEGSKA (reference sequence). This CDR3 contains 11 residues. The CDR3 protein is CSASGTGEAFF. The CDR3 nucleotides are TGCAGTGCCAGCGGGACAGGTGAAGCTTTCTTT.